This T cell receptor (beta chain) comes out of a study of blood T cell repertoires in COVID-19. Across the whole study: Samples taken during acute and convalescent COVID-19 were collected in the United States, Italy and Spain. Nucleic acid was either cDNA or gDNA, and it came from T cells, B-cell-depleted T cells, or PBMCs.

Germline CDR1 SGHKS, CDR2 YYEKEE (reference sequence). V gave up 7 bases and J gave up 5 bases; unmatched junction bases: 6. The CDR3 extends over 14 amino acids. Authors' data handling: Nucleated cell number was recorded as an estimate derived from reference gene primer amplification. The table came from immunoSEQ multiplex PCR; TCRdb's copy has only in-frame clones and leaves some out. D and trimming come from the DNA, and the V and J calls and clone size come from that table. Among 300,000 to 350,000 clones, 90% to 95% were seen once, and the ten largest hold roughly 3.5%. Specimen: peripheral blood. The source is a woman aged 18-29 years who had recovered from COVID-19. The genes are TRBV5-5 and TRBJ1-6; 7 nucleotides agree with TRBD1. Here the CDR3 DNA reads TGTGCCAGCCGCTGGACAGGCAATAATTCACCCCTCCACTTT. It translates to CASRWTGNNSPLHF.